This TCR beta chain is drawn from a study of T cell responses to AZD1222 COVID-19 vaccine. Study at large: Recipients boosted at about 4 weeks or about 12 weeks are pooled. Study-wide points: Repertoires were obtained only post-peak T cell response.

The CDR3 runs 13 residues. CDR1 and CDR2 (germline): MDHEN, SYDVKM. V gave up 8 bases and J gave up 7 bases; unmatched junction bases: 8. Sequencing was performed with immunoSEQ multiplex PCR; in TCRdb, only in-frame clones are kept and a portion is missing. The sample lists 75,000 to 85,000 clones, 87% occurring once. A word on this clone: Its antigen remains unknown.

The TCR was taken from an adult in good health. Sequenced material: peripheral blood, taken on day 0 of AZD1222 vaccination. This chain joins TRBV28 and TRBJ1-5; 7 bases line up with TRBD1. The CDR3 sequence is CASGTGVRQPQHF. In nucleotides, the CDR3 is TGTGCCAGCGGCACAGGGGTACGGCAGCCCCAGCATTTT.